This T cell receptor (beta chain) was sequenced in a study of T cell repertoires in aging, cancer and after chemotherapy. The template was genomic DNA from peripheral blood, not RNA. Germline lookup yields CDR1 MNHEY and CDR2 SMNVEV (reference sequence). CDR3 length: 16 residues. The V and J ends lost 7 bases and 0 bases, in that order; junction bases with no gene match: 11. TRB rearrangements spanning V, D and J were amplified using mixed TRB-A/B primers. TCRdb re-derived calls from the multiplex PCR reads in MiXCR, one entry per CDR3 protein. The sample has about 11,000 distinct CDR3 sequences, around 32% seen once. This clonotype came up a few times.

This TCR derives from a human donor in good health. The sequenced sample was blood. The rearrangement uses TRBV27 and TRBJ2-7, with 8 bases that match TRBD1. CDR3 in DNA: TGTGCCAGCACTCCATCAGTGGGACAGGACTCCTACGAGCAGTACTTC. Protein: CASTPSVGQDSYEQYF.